This T cell receptor beta chain was identified during a study of monozygotic twins with inflammatory bowel disease. Whole-study findings and limits: Separate T cell subtypes could not be resolved from one another. Patient-specific immunosuppressive treatments may have made repertoires more variable.

Making each TCR library took 3,000 to 4,000 ng of total RNA. A template switching step added UMIs, each with a 6-nucleotide sample barcode. TCRdb reprocessed the 5' RACE reads, with one entry per CDR3 protein and no DNA. The table lists 150,000 to 200,000 distinct CDR3 sequences, with approximately 2.5% in the top ten. Notes on this clonotype: What it recognizes is unknown.

CDR1 and CDR2 (germline): MNHNY, SVGAGI (reference sequence). The CDR3 consists of 14 residues. The rearrangement links TRBV6-6 to TRBJ2-2; TCRdb's D call, TRBD1, is unchecked because there is no DNA. Source material: blood. The clonotype originates from a human donor with ulcerative colitis or Crohn's disease, or a healthy co-twin of an affected twin (not recorded which). The chain's CDR3 is CASSYRRGDGELFF.